Below, 22 T cell receptor beta chains from the same sample are listed, as sequenced in a study of T-cell memory formation after mild COVID-19. MiXCR, applied by TCRdb to the 5' RACE reads, yields one record per CDR3 protein. The top ten hold about 15% of the sample, which has 100,000 to 150,000 distinct CDR3 sequences, more than 15% seen once. The sequenced sample consisted of PBMCs or a T cell subset sorted from them (not recorded which). The receptors were sampled from an adult woman who had mild COVID-19 (a few samples of this study predate the infection). Cell type and time point are not known.

The chain combines TRBV5-4 with TRBJ1-3; perhaps TRBD1 as D (6 bases). Trimming removed 2 bases at V and 2 bases at J, with 11 bases between. Per germline, CDR1 SGHNT and CDR2 YYREEE (reference sequence). The CDR3 sequence is 15 residues long. The CDR3 nucleotides are TGTGCCAGCAGCTTTGGCAGGGGTGCTGGAAACACCATATATTTT. Translating gives CASSFGRGAGNTIYF.

This clonotype was picked up a small number of times. J is TRBJ1-2 and V is TRBV29-1; D might be TRBD1 (5 bases). Trimming removed 0 bases from V and 6 bases from J, with 20 bases in between. Germline loops: CDR1 SQVTM, CDR2 ANQGSEA. The CDR3 covers 16 residues. CDR3 nucleotides: TGCAGCGTTGAAGATAAGGTTTGGGGACGGAGGGATGGCTACACCTTC. It is translated as CSVEDKVWGRRDGYTF.

This clonotype came up a few times. The V and J genes are TRBV5-1 and TRBJ2-5, with 8 bases identical to TRBD2. The ends lost 5 bases at V and 2 bases at J; junction bases unmatched: 8. The CDR3 totals 15 residues. In germline, CDR1 is SGHRS, CDR2 YFSETQ. CDR3 region: CASSSVSGVQETQYF. DNA of the CDR3: TGCGCCAGCAGTTCGGTTAGCGGGGTACAAGAGACCCAGTACTTC.

V and J are TRBV12-3 or TRBV12-4 and TRBJ1-4, with D maybe TRBD1 (6 bases). The CDR3 is 16 amino acids. Trimming cost V 3 bases and J 6 bases, with 17 bases left between them. In DNA, the CDR3 is TGTGCCAGCAGTTTTTCCCCGGACAGCCGAGATGAAAAACTGTTTTTT. This gives the protein CASSFSPDSRDEKLFF.

In its sample, this clonotype was seen a few times. This rearrangement joins TRBV7-3 to TRBJ2-1; D is perhaps TRBD1 or TRBD2 (5 bases each). CDR3 length equals 16 residues. V lost 5 bases and J lost 7, with 21 bases in between. From germline, CDR1 is SGHTA and CDR2 FQGTGA. The DNA for the CDR3 is TGTGCCAGCAGCCGGGGACGGGATTTAGTTGGTAATGAGCAGTTCTTC. Its translation is CASSRGRDLVGNEQFF. The complete variable domain, with remaining parts taken from reference TRBV7-3 and TRBJ2-1, reads GAGVSQTPSNKVTEKGKYVELRCDPISGHTALYWYRQSLGQGPEFLIYFQGTGAADDSGLPNDRFFAVRPEGSVSTLKIQRTERGDSAVYLCASSRGRDLVGNEQFFGPGTRLTVL.

This clonotype was counted a few times. The chain links TRBV15 to TRBJ2-5, with a possible D match to TRBD1 (6 bases). The CDR3 consists of 14 residues. Trimming took off 5 bases at V and 2 bases at J, with 12 bases between the two ends. Germline CDR1 and CDR2: LNHNV and YYDKDF (reference sequence). CDR3 DNA: TGTGCCACCAGCCAGTGGACAGCTCAAGAGACCCAGTACTTC. Amino acids: CATSQWTAQETQYF.

The chain recombines TRBV6-6 with TRBJ1-5, with D perhaps matching TRBD1 (5 bases). In germline, CDR1 is MNHNY, CDR2 SVGAGI (reference sequence). The CDR3 totals 15 residues. The V and J ends lost 6 bases and 0 bases respectively, with 12 bases between them. The CDR3 is CASSEMGVSNQPQHF. The CDR3 nucleotides are TGTGCCAGCAGCGAAATGGGGGTTAGCAATCAGCCCCAGCATTTT.

The table lists this clonotype with a few counts. V usage is TRBV29-1 and J usage is TRBJ2-5; possibly TRBD2 for D (5 bases). The CDR3 totals 12 residues. The germline V gene encodes CDR1 SQVTM and CDR2 ANQGSEA. The V end was cut by 6 bases, the J end by 0 bases, with 8 bases between. The CDR3 loop is CSVWTYQETQYF. The CDR3 DNA follows: TGCAGCGTATGGACTTACCAAGAGACCCAGTACTTC. The complete variable domain, with remaining parts taken from reference TRBV29-1 and TRBJ2-5, reads SAVISQKPSRDICQRGTSLTIQCQVDSQVTMMFWYRQQPGQSLTLIATANQGSEATYESGFVIDKFPISRPNLTFSTLTVSNMSPEDSSIYLCSVWTYQETQYFGPGTRLLVL.

The V call is TRBV24-1, the J call TRBJ2-1, with no clear D. The germline V and J ends were trimmed by 3 bases and 10 bases, with 18 bases remaining between them. The CDR3 consists of 15 residues. Per germline, CDR1 KGHDR and CDR2 SFDVKD. The CDR3 loop reads CATSDMDEFRREQFF. For the CDR3, the DNA is TGTGCCACCAGTGATATGGACGAGTTCCGTCGGGAGCAGTTCTTC.

There are a few counts of this clonotype. The chain combines TRBV11-2 with TRBJ2-2; D call uncertain. CDR3 length equals 12 residues. V gave up 5 bases and J gave up 4 bases, with 5 bases separating them. The germline gives CDR1 SGHAT, CDR2 FQNNGV. DNA for the CDR3: TGTGCCAGCAGCGTAGGCACCGGGGAGCTGTTTTTT. Its translation: CASSVGTGELFF.

The genes are TRBV20-1 and TRBJ2-6, with unresolved D. The CDR3 has 13 amino acids. The ends were cut back, 3 bases at V and 2 bases at J, with 5 bases in the middle. The V gene's germline CDR1 is DFQATT and CDR2 SNEGSKA (reference sequence). The CDR3 DNA sequence: TGCAGTGCTAGTTATCCTGGGGCCAACGTCCTGACTTTC. Translated: CSASYPGANVLTF.

This clonotype has just a few counts. The V and J genes are TRBV3-1 and TRBJ2-1, with TRBD2 matching over 9 bases. The CDR3 has 16 residues. The V gene's germline CDR1 is LGHDT and CDR2 YNNKEL (reference sequence). With V trimmed by 4 bases and J by 6 bases, 10 bases remained unmatched. CDR3 DNA sequence: TGTGCCAGCAGCCCCTATCTAGCGGGATCGTCCAATGAGCAGTTCTTC. This sequence encodes CASSPYLAGSSNEQFF.

This sequence joins TRBV10-3 and TRBJ2-3, with 12 bases matching TRBD2. V lost 6 bases to trimming and J lost 1 base; unmatched junction nucleotides: 14. Germline V gene lookup returns CDR1 ENHRY and CDR2 SYGVKD. The CDR3 has 19 amino acids. CDR3 loop: CAISVPLAGGPVGTDTQYF. The CDR3 region has the DNA TGTGCCATCAGCGTACCCCTAGCGGGAGGGCCGGTCGGCACAGATACGCAGTATTTT.

This clonotype was picked up a small number of times. The V gene is TRBV3-1, the J gene TRBJ2-2; no clear D gene. The CDR3 runs 16 residues. V gave up 0 bases and J gave up 1 base, with 9 bases separating them. Per the germline V gene, CDR1 is LGHDT and CDR2 is YNNKEL (reference sequence). The CDR3 DNA is TGTGCCAGCAGCCAAGATGAGCCGGAGAACACCGGGGAGCTGTTTTTT. Amino acid sequence: CASSQDEPENTGELFF.

This clonotype was picked up a small number of times. The chain recombines TRBV5-1 with TRBJ2-5; D may correspond to TRBD1 or TRBD2 (5 bases each). The V gene's germline CDR1 is SGHRS and CDR2 YFSETQ. V was cut by 3 bases and J by 4 bases, with 16 bases left in between. CDR3 length equals 15 residues. The chain's CDR3 is CASSWGRGVGETQYF. CDR3 coding DNA: TGCGCCAGCAGCTGGGGACGTGGGGTAGGAGAGACCCAGTACTTC.

CDR3 sequence (DNA): TGCGCCAGCAGCCAAGGGAGGTCGGGGGGCAGGGAGACCCAGTACTTC. Protein: CASSQGRSGGRETQYF. The V and J genes are TRBV4-1 and TRBJ2-5; perhaps TRBD2 as D (7 bases). Trimming left V 1 base short and J 5 bases short, with 17 bases between. The CDR3 runs to 16 residues. Germline lookup yields CDR1 MGHRA and CDR2 YSYEKL.

The gene calls are TRBV2 and TRBJ2-7; D perhaps matches TRBD1 (6 bases). Looked up from germline, CDR1 is SNHLY and CDR2 is FYNNEI. The V end lost 3 bases, the J end lost 4 bases, and 16 bases lay between the germline ends. The CDR3 has 15 amino acids. This CDR3 reads CASSDRRQVLYEQYF. CDR3 nucleotide sequence: TGTGCCAGCAGTGATCGGCGACAGGTTTTATACGAGCAGTACTTC.

CDR3 bases: TGTGCCAGCAGACGAACCTCGTACGGCGAGCAGTACTTC. Its translation is CASRRTSYGEQYF. The chain joins TRBV6-2 or TRBV6-3 to TRBJ2-7, with no clear D. The CDR3 covers 13 residues. Trimming stripped 6 bases from V and 6 bases from J, with 15 bases between. Germline V gene sequence: CDR1 MNHEY, CDR2 SVGEGT.

This clonotype was counted only a few times. V usage is TRBV21-1 and J usage is TRBJ2-7; the table names TRBD1, a call not compared with the DNA. TRBV21-1 is flagged as a pseudogene. The CDR3 extends over 13 amino acids. CDR3 loop: CASSKPRQYEQYF. In DNA form, the CDR3 reads TGTGCCAGCAGCAAACCGAGACAGTACGAGCAGTACTTC.

The chain is built from TRBV3-1 and TRBJ2-7; TRBD1 matches 7 bases. This CDR3 contains 15 residues. In germline, CDR1 is LGHDT, CDR2 YNNKEL (reference sequence). V dropped 4 bases and J dropped 7; count of bases not matched to a gene: 13. The CDR3: CASSRGQVASLEQYF. DNA of the CDR3: TGTGCCAGCAGCCGCGGACAGGTGGCCTCTTTGGAGCAGTACTTC.

This clonotype came up a few times. The chain uses TRBV5-8 and TRBJ1-5; 11 positions agree with TRBD1. The germline V gene has CDR1 SGHTS and CDR2 YDEGEE. J was trimmed by 2 bases and V by 4 bases; bases with no gene match: 14. The CDR3 sequence is 19 residues long. CDR3 nucleotides: TGTGCCAGCAGCGGTCGGACAGGGGGCGATTCACACCGCAATCAGCCCCAGCATTTT. Its protein product is CASSGRTGGDSHRNQPQHF.

The CDR3: CASSEALAGGSTGELFF. The DNA for the CDR3 is TGTGCCAGCAGTGAAGCACTGGCAGGGGGGAGCACCGGGGAGCTGTTTTTT. The chain links TRBV6-1 to TRBJ2-2; TRBD1 might be the D (7 bases). CDR3 length: 17 amino acids. CDR1 is MNHNS and CDR2 is SASEGT in the germline V gene. Trimming removed 0 bases at V and 4 bases at J, with 15 bases between.